A single sample gave rise to the 22 T cell receptor beta chains below, sequenced in a study of post-analysis software for immune sequencing data (dated by TCRdb to between 2015 and 2016). The library came from PCR. These reads were obtained on an Illumina HiSeq 2500. Unique molecular identifiers were incorporated into TCR beta cDNA libraries to reduce PCR and sequencing biases. TCRdb handled the public reads itself, with Q25 trimming in fastp and clone calling in MiXCR, and kept productive beta chains. Here each entry gathers all rows of one CDR3 protein and keeps the most common genes and DNA. Recorded for this sample are 650,000 to 900,000 distinct CDR3 sequences; 46% of them occurred a single time. The ten biggest clones cover roughly 4.9% of the sample. The full study reports these points: Significantly higher frequencies in patients than in controls were found for about 5 TRBV segments, including TRBV5-6, TRBV5-1 and TRBV20-1.

No antigen has been assigned to these receptors. The sample taken for sequencing was blood. The receptor source for this set is a girl aged 10 to 17 with multiple sclerosis.

This clonotype was observed a handful of times. The V and J genes are TRBV6-5 and TRBJ1-1; possible D gene TRBD1, 5 bases. This CDR3 contains 15 residues. V lost 4 bases, J lost 1 base, and 13 bases lay in between. Germline lookup yields CDR1 MNHEY and CDR2 SVGAGI. This CDR3 reads CASSSPGTGNTEAFF. CDR3 in DNA: TGTGCCAGCAGTTCCCCGGGGACGGGGAACACTGAAGCTTTCTTT.

The chain employs TRBV6-5 and TRBJ2-7; tentative D call: TRBD2 (5 bases). The germline V gene encodes CDR1 MNHEY and CDR2 SVGAGI. Trimming shortened V by 6 bases and J by 4 bases, and 22 bases separated the two germline ends. This CDR3 is built from 16 residues. The CDR3 sequence: CASSLSAAKGEYEQYF. DNA of the CDR3: TGTGCCAGCAGCCTGTCGGCCGCTAAGGGAGAGTACGAGCAGTACTTC.

The J gene is TRBJ2-1, the V gene TRBV20-1; D call uncertain. The V gene's germline CDR1 is DFQATT and CDR2 SNEGSKA (reference sequence). The V end was cut by 0 bases, the J end by 4 bases, with 19 bases between. This CDR3 spans 17 amino acids. The CDR3 loop reads CSARDMIPRAIYNEQFF. The DNA of the CDR3 is TGCAGTGCTAGAGACATGATTCCTCGGGCCATATACAATGAGCAGTTCTTC.

The chain employs TRBV6-2 or TRBV6-3 and TRBJ2-5, with 10 bases lining up with TRBD2. In germline, CDR1 is MNHEY, CDR2 SVGEGT. This CDR3 has 15 amino acids. Unmatched junction bases numbered 9, after V lost 6 bases and J lost 5 bases. The CDR3 bases are TGTGCCAGCAGCCCGGGACTAGCGAAGAGCGAGACCCAGTACTTC. It is translated as CASSPGLAKSETQYF.

The V gene is TRBV27, the J gene TRBJ2-1, with 7 bases lining up with TRBD2. The assigned J gene may be wrong: the sequence end matches TRBJ2-7 better. CDR1 MNHEY and CDR2 SMNVEV come from the germline V gene (reference sequence). This CDR3 has 16 amino acids. The CDR3 nucleotides read TGTGCCAGCAGTTTATCGGGGGGGGAAGTCTACAATGAGCAGTACTTC. It specifies CASSLSGGEVYNEQYF.

The V gene is TRBV29-1, the J gene TRBJ1-2; D is possibly TRBD1 (5 bases). Germline V gives CDR1 SQVTM, CDR2 ANQGSEA. This CDR3 is 12 amino acids long. With 6 bases removed from V and 3 bases from J, the gap between germline ends came to 11 bases. CDR3 residues: CSVTRGDYGYTF. For the CDR3, the DNA is TGCAGCGTAACAAGGGGCGACTATGGCTACACCTTC.

This rearrangement joins TRBV5-1 to TRBJ1-1; D not resolved. Germline CDR1 SGHRS, CDR2 YFSETQ. V was trimmed by 1 base and J by 1 base, leaving 11 bases between them. This CDR3 has 15 amino acids. The CDR3 nucleotides read TGCGCCAGCAGCTTGTTACCCTCGAGGAACACTGAAGCTTTCTTT. Translated: CASSLLPSRNTEAFF.

The J gene is TRBJ2-7, the V gene TRBV9; TRBD1 matches 7 bases. This CDR3 spans 14 amino acids. Looked up from germline, CDR1 is SGDLS and CDR2 is YYNGEE. V trimming: 4 bases; J trimming: 6 bases; junction bases outside the gene matches: 10. The CDR3 nucleotides read TGTGCCAGCAGCCCCGGTCCGACAGGGCCCGAGCAGTACTTC. It specifies CASSPGPTGPEQYF. Using reference TRBV9 and TRBJ2-7 for the parts outside the CDR3, the full variable domain is DSGVTQTPKHLITATGQRVTLRCSPRSGDLSVYWYQQSLDQGLQFLIQYYNGEERAKGNILERFSAQQFPDLHSELNLSSLELGDSALYFCASSPGPTGPEQYFGPGTRLTVT.

This clonotype was found a few times. The gene calls are TRBV4-3 and TRBJ1-4, with TRBD1 as a possible D gene (5 bases). The CDR3 loop spans 15 amino acids. The germline V gene encodes CDR1 LGHNA and CDR2 YSLEER. The ends were cut back, 4 bases at V and 8 bases at J, with 17 bases in the middle. CDR3 bases: TGCGCCAGCAGCCTGGGACCGGGGGTACGAGAAAAACTGTTTTTT. It specifies CASSLGPGVREKLFF.

The chain employs TRBV29-1 and TRBJ2-7, with D unresolved. Germline V CDR1 and CDR2: SQVTM, ANQGSEA. Trimming removed 4 bases at V and 2 bases at J, with 12 bases between. The CDR3 extends over 13 amino acids. This CDR3 is CSVGSKQPYEQYF. CDR3 nucleotide sequence: TGCAGCGTTGGTAGCAAACAGCCCTACGAGCAGTACTTC.

The chain carries TRBV29-1 and TRBJ2-1; D gene uncertain. Trimming took off 4 bases at V and 6 bases at J, with 22 bases between the two ends. From germline, CDR1 is SQVTM and CDR2 ANQGSEA. CDR3 size: 16 residues. CDR3 region: CSVGARLLGPSNEQFF. For the CDR3, the DNA is TGCAGCGTTGGGGCCAGACTCCTTGGCCCTTCCAATGAGCAGTTCTTC.

This chain joins TRBV6-6 and TRBJ2-5; TRBD1 matches at 7 bases. The DNA end favors TRBJ2-7, so the J call may be wrong. This CDR3 has 15 amino acids. CDR1 MNHNY and CDR2 SVGAGI come from the germline V gene (reference sequence). CDR3 coding DNA: TGTGCCAGCAGTTACAAGCGGCAGGGGGTCCACGAGCAGTACTTC. Protein: CASSYKRQGVHEQYF.

The chain is built from TRBV5-6 and TRBJ2-3; no clear D gene. In germline, CDR1 is SGHDT, CDR2 YYEEEE. With 1 base removed from V and 1 base from J, the gap between germline ends came to 10 bases. CDR3 length equals 15 residues. The DNA for the CDR3 is TGTGCCAGCAGCTTGCCGAGGCTCCGCACAGATACGCAGTATTTT. Protein product: CASSLPRLRTDTQYF.

The chain is built from TRBV5-1 and TRBJ2-6; D is unclear. The CDR3 has 17 amino acids. V was cut by 3 bases and J by 4 bases, with 17 bases left in between. CDR1 and CDR2 from the germline V gene are SGHRS and YFSETQ. This chain's CDR3 is CASSSSALLSGANVLTF. CDR3 nucleotides: TGCGCCAGCAGCTCAAGCGCTTTGCTCTCAGGGGCCAACGTCCTGACTTTC.

J is TRBJ1-6 and V is TRBV19; D perhaps matches TRBD1 (5 bases). The V gene's germline CDR1 is LNHDA and CDR2 SQIVND (reference sequence). This CDR3 contains 13 residues. V gave up 8 bases and J gave up 9 bases, with 14 bases separating them. CDR3 sequence: CASGKGLPSPLHF. The CDR3 bases are TGTGCCAGTGGAAAGGGGTTACCTTCACCCCTCCACTTT.

The J gene is TRBJ2-1, the V gene TRBV25-1; D gene uncertain. The CDR3 sequence is 16 residues long. Germline CDR1 MGHDK, CDR2 SYGVNS. V lost 2 bases, J lost 12 bases, and 23 bases lay in between. The DNA of the CDR3 is TGTGCCAGCAGTGAAAATTCAGGCCTAGGTCATGGGCGGCAGTTCTTC. The encoded protein is CASSENSGLGHGRQFF.

The table lists this clonotype with a few counts. The chain recombines TRBV5-1 with TRBJ2-5; D not certain. V was shortened by 1 base and J by 3 bases, with 13 bases between the two germline ends. CDR1 and CDR2 from the germline V gene are SGHRS and YFSETQ. This CDR3 region has 15 residues. The CDR3 loop reads CASSLRGHREETQYF. The CDR3 DNA follows: TGCGCCAGCAGCTTGAGAGGCCACCGAGAAGAGACCCAGTACTTC.

The chain joins TRBV4-3 to TRBJ2-7, with 10 bases identical to TRBD1. Losses at the gene ends were 4 bases for V and 5 bases for J; bases not matched to a gene: 8. The CDR3 spans 15 residues. Germline V gene lookup returns CDR1 LGHNA and CDR2 YSLEER. CDR3 bases: TGCGCCAGCAGCCTAACCGGGACAGGGGAAGACGAGCAGTACTTC. Protein product: CASSLTGTGEDEQYF.

In this sample, this clonotype turned up many times. The gene calls are TRBV7-2 and TRBJ2-7; D unresolved. Germline values: CDR1 SGHTA, CDR2 FQGNSA. This CDR3 region has 12 residues. The V end was cut by 5 bases, the J end by 0 bases, with 5 bases between. CDR3 sequence (DNA): TGTGCCAGCAGCCCCCCCTCCTACGAGCAGTACTTC. Its translation is CASSPPSYEQYF.

The chain joins TRBV6-2 or TRBV6-3 to TRBJ2-7, with a tentative D call TRBD2 (7 bases). This CDR3 has 14 amino acids. Germline V CDR1 and CDR2: MNHEY, SVGEGT. The V end was cut by 5 bases, the J end by 2 bases, with 13 bases between. The CDR3 protein is CASSPRGGAYEQYF. The CDR3, as DNA: TGTGCCAGCAGTCCAAGGGGGGGAGCCTACGAGCAGTACTTC.

The rearrangement joins TRBV14 to TRBJ2-6; 7 bases fit TRBD2. The CDR3 covers 16 residues. Germline lookup yields CDR1 SGHDN and CDR2 FVKESK. J lost 2 bases, V lost 1 base, and 2 bases had no gene match. CDR3 protein: CASSQGSGTGANVLTF. CDR3 nucleotides: TGTGCCAGCAGCCAAGGAAGCGGGACTGGGGCCAACGTCCTGACTTTC.

The chain has TRBV12-3 or TRBV12-4 and TRBJ2-5, with D perhaps matching TRBD1 (6 bases). V lost 5 bases, J lost 2 bases, and 15 bases lay in between. This CDR3 is 15 amino acids long. The CDR3 coding sequence is TGTGCCAGCAGTGAAGGAGACAGGAGGCAAGAGACCCAGTACTTC. Its protein is CASSEGDRRQETQYF.